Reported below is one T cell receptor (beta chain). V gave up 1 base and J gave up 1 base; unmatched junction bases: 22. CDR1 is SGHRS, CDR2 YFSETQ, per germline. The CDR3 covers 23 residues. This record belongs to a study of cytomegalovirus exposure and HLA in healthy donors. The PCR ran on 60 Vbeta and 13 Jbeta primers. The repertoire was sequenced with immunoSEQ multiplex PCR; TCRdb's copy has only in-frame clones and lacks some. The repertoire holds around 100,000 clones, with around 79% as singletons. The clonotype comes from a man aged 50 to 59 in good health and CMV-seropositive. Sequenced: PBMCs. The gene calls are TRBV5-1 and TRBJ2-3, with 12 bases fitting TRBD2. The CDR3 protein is CASSLFPPTSGRIELTGTDTQYF. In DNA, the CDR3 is TGCGCCAGCAGCTTGTTTCCTCCTACTAGCGGGAGGATTGAGTTGACAGGCACAGATACGCAGTATTTT.